A selection of T cell receptor beta chains follows, all from one sample in a study of T cell responses to AZD1222 COVID-19 vaccine. Some clones are missing from TCRdb's copy, which holds only in-frame ones; the method was immunoSEQ multiplex PCR. The table shows tens of thousands of clones, with approximately 81% occurring only once. The starting material was peripheral blood, obtained on day 0 of AZD1222 vaccination. These receptor sequences come from an adult in good health. CDR3s include the opening cysteine and the closing phenylalanine or tryptophan. A D gene is named only where the DNA matches it firmly. Only part of the rows carry a size: once, few, many, or a class if the clone is expanded.

d_call: -; v_call: TRBV3-1/TRBV3-2; clone_size: -; j_call: TRBJ1-1; cdr3_aa: CASSHGRGNTEAFF; cdr3_nt: TGTGCCAGCAGCCACGGCAGGGGGAACACTGAAGCTTTCTTT
d_call: TRBD2; v_call: TRBV5-1; clone_size: -; j_call: TRBJ2-7; cdr3_aa: CASSSSGNYEQYF; cdr3_nt: TGCGCCAGCAGCTCTAGCGGCAACTACGAGCAGTACTTC
d_call: TRBD1; v_call: TRBV18; clone_size: -; j_call: TRBJ1-2; cdr3_aa: CASSPPDRAPFHGYTF; cdr3_nt: TGTGCCAGCTCACCTCCCGACAGGGCTCCCTTCCATGGCTACACCTTC
d_call: -; v_call: TRBV9; clone_size: medium-sized; j_call: TRBJ1-3; cdr3_aa: CASSVEGGNTIYF; cdr3_nt: TGTGCCAGCAGCGTAGAAGGAGGAAACACCATATATTTT
d_call: TRBD1; v_call: TRBV28; clone_size: -; j_call: TRBJ2-1; cdr3_aa: CASSFIPTGEAYNEQFF; cdr3_nt: TGTGCCAGCAGTTTCATCCCGACAGGGGAGGCCTACAATGAGCAGTTCTTC
d_call: -; v_call: TRBV5-1; clone_size: -; j_call: TRBJ1-1; cdr3_aa: CASSLSGIRDTEAFF; cdr3_nt: TGCGCCAGCAGCTTGTCGGGGATTAGGGACACTGAAGCTTTCTTT
d_call: -; v_call: TRBV28; clone_size: -; j_call: TRBJ2-2; cdr3_aa: CASSPASLDTGELFF; cdr3_nt: TGTGCCAGCAGTCCAGCATCCCTCGACACCGGGGAGCTGTTTTTT
d_call: TRBD1; v_call: TRBV14; clone_size: -; j_call: TRBJ1-1; cdr3_aa: CASSQGERTGNTEAFF; cdr3_nt: TGTGCCAGCAGCCAAGGGGAAAGGACAGGGAACACTGAAGCTTTCTTT
d_call: -; v_call: TRBV18; clone_size: -; j_call: TRBJ1-5; cdr3_aa: CASSPGGSSATQHF; cdr3_nt: TGTGCCAGCTCACCAGGGGGCTCCTCAGCGACCCAGCATTTT
d_call: -; v_call: TRBV6-5; clone_size: medium-sized; j_call: TRBJ2-2; cdr3_aa: CASREHQDLPGELFF; cdr3_nt: TGTGCCAGCAGGGAGCACCAGGATTTGCCCGGGGAGCTGTTTTTT
d_call: -; v_call: TRBV19; clone_size: -; j_call: TRBJ2-4; cdr3_aa: CASSRDRLRFYF; cdr3_nt: TGTGCCAGTAGTAGAGACAGACTACGATTCTACTTC
d_call: -; v_call: TRBV19; clone_size: -; j_call: TRBJ2-7; cdr3_aa: CASMGGRYSYEQYF; cdr3_nt: TGTGCCAGTATGGGGGGACGGTACTCCTACGAGCAGTACTTC
d_call: TRBD1; v_call: TRBV18; clone_size: -; j_call: TRBJ1-1; cdr3_aa: CASSRGQGNTEAFF; cdr3_nt: TGTGCCAGCTCACGGGGACAGGGTAACACTGAAGCTTTCTTT
d_call: -; v_call: TRBV4-3; clone_size: -; j_call: TRBJ1-5; cdr3_aa: CASSQGINQPQHF; cdr3_nt: TGCGCCAGCAGCCAGGGGATCAATCAGCCCCAGCATTTT
d_call: -; v_call: TRBV3-1/TRBV3-2; clone_size: -; j_call: TRBJ2-1; cdr3_aa: CASSQSAKNYNEQFF; cdr3_nt: TGTGCCAGCAGCCAATCGGCGAAGAACTACAATGAGCAGTTCTTC
d_call: TRBD1; v_call: TRBV7-6; clone_size: -; j_call: TRBJ1-1; cdr3_aa: CASSLGTGVNTEAFF; cdr3_nt: TGTGCCAGCAGCCTAGGGACAGGGGTGAACACTGAAGCTTTCTTT
d_call: TRBD1; v_call: TRBV29-1; clone_size: -; j_call: TRBJ2-1; cdr3_aa: CSAGQGGNEQFF; cdr3_nt: TGCAGCGCTGGACAGGGAGGCAATGAGCAGTTCTTC
d_call: -; v_call: TRBV7-8; clone_size: -; j_call: TRBJ2-1; cdr3_aa: CASSPSRNEQFF; cdr3_nt: TGTGCCAGCAGCCCCTCCAGGAATGAGCAGTTCTTC
d_call: -; v_call: TRBV27; clone_size: -; j_call: TRBJ1-5; cdr3_aa: CASSLSAALSPQHF; cdr3_nt: TGTGCCAGCAGTTTATCAGCGGCTCTATCGCCCCAGCATTTT
d_call: -; v_call: TRBV6-1; clone_size: -; j_call: TRBJ2-7; cdr3_aa: CASSEPPAAAYEQYF; cdr3_nt: TGTGCCAGCAGTGAGCCCCCAGCAGCGGCCTACGAGCAGTACTTC
d_call: -; v_call: TRBV28; clone_size: -; j_call: TRBJ2-5; cdr3_aa: CASSGSALVETQYF; cdr3_nt: TGTGCCAGCAGTGGGAGCGCGCTGGTAGAGACCCAGTACTTC
d_call: -; v_call: TRBV19; clone_size: -; j_call: TRBJ1-4; cdr3_aa: CASRAGTLNEKLFF; cdr3_nt: TGTGCCAGTAGGGCCGGGACTCTAAATGAAAAACTGTTTTTT
d_call: -; v_call: TRBV28; clone_size: few; j_call: TRBJ1-2; cdr3_aa: CASSLGPAGEAGYTF; cdr3_nt: TGTGCCAGCAGTTTAGGGCCAGCAGGAGAAGCTGGCTACACCTTC
d_call: TRBD1; v_call: TRBV27; clone_size: -; j_call: TRBJ1-3; cdr3_aa: CASSRDSGNTIYF; cdr3_nt: TGTGCCAGCAGCCGGGACAGTGGAAACACCATATATTTT
d_call: -; v_call: TRBV6-2/TRBV6-3; clone_size: -; j_call: TRBJ1-2; cdr3_aa: CASSRTAGAKTF; cdr3_nt: TGTGCCAGCAGTCGGACAGCGGGAGCTAAAACCTTC
d_call: -; v_call: TRBV9; clone_size: -; j_call: TRBJ1-1; cdr3_aa: CASSVVGTMNTEAFF; cdr3_nt: TGTGCCAGCAGCGTAGTGGGGACCATGAACACTGAAGCTTTCTTT
d_call: TRBD1; v_call: TRBV6-2/TRBV6-3; clone_size: -; j_call: TRBJ2-3; cdr3_aa: CASSSRGPPDTQYF; cdr3_nt: TGTGCCAGCAGTTCAAGGGGGCCCCCAGATACGCAGTATTTT
d_call: -; v_call: TRBV9; clone_size: -; j_call: TRBJ2-1; cdr3_aa: CASSDRYFNEQFF; cdr3_nt: TGTGCCAGCAGCGACCGTTATTTCAATGAGCAGTTCTTC
d_call: -; v_call: TRBV7-9; clone_size: few; j_call: TRBJ1-2; cdr3_aa: CASSLGSRGGYTF; cdr3_nt: TGTGCCAGCAGCTTAGGGTCCAGGGGTGGCTACACCTTC
d_call: -; v_call: TRBV20-1; clone_size: -; j_call: TRBJ1-5; cdr3_aa: CSASGLQPQHF; cdr3_nt: TGCAGTGCTAGCGGGCTGCAGCCCCAGCATTTT
d_call: -; v_call: TRBV30; clone_size: -; j_call: TRBJ1-2; cdr3_aa: CAWRTQGGPGYTF; cdr3_nt: TGTGCCTGGAGGACTCAGGGAGGCCCCGGCTACACCTTC